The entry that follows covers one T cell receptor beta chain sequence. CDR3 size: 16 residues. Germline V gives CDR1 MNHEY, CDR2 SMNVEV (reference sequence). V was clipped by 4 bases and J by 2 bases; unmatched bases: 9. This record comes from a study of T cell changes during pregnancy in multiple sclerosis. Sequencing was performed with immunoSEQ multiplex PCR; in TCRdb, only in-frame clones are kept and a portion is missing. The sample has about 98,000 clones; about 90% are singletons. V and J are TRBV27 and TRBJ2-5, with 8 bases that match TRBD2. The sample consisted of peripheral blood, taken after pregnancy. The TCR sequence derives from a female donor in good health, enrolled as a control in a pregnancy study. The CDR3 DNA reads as TGTGCCAGCAGTTCTTTAGCGGGGCCCACACAAGAGACCCAGTACTTC. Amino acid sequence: CASSSLAGPTQETQYF.